Presented here are 26 T cell receptor beta chains from one specimen sequenced in a study of Graves' ophthalmopathy and Graves' hyperthyroidism. Beta-chain TCR CDR3 regions were amplified from RNA transcripts. The first round was an RT-PCR with HTBI primers, and the second round was a multiplex PCR. TCRdb processed the multiplex PCR reads anew with MiXCR; each CDR3 protein has one entry. This table holds some 410,000 distinct CDR3 sequences, roughly 21% found once. Sequencing was done on a sample of peripheral blood. The receptors here all came from a woman between 18 and 30 years old with stable Graves' hyperthyroidism.

The V and J genes are TRBV30 and TRBJ1-6; 7 bases agree with TRBD1. Germline V CDR1 and CDR2: GTSNPN, SVGIG (reference sequence). The CDR3 is made up of 13 amino acids. Losses at the gene ends were 4 bases for V and 7 bases for J; bases not matched to a gene: 4. CDR3 sequence reads: CAWKGQLNSPLHF. Here the CDR3 DNA reads TGTGCCTGGAAGGGACAGCTGAATTCACCCCTCCACTTT.

This clonotype was seen ten or more times. The rearrangement joins TRBV11-2 to TRBJ1-1; no clear D. The V and J ends lost 1 base and 4 bases respectively, with 7 bases between them. Germline lookup yields CDR1 SGHAT and CDR2 FQNNGV. This CDR3 contains 13 residues. Here the CDR3 reads CASSLGPVTEAFF. The DNA for the CDR3 is TGTGCCAGCAGCTTAGGGCCCGTCACTGAAGCTTTCTTT.

The chain uses TRBV5-1 and TRBJ2-5; 7 nucleotides align to TRBD1. The J segment lost 4 bases and the V segment lost 0 bases, leaving 12 bases of the junction unmatched. The CDR3 totals 17 residues. From germline, CDR1 is SGHRS and CDR2 YFSETQ. The CDR3 region is CASSLAGPRGGRETQYF. In DNA, the CDR3 is TGCGCCAGCAGCTTGGCCGGGCCTAGAGGGGGCAGAGAGACCCAGTACTTC.

The sample holds a few counts of this clonotype. Being one base from a much bigger clone, this may be a read error. The rearrangement links TRBV25-1 to TRBJ2-7; 14 bases line up with TRBD2. The CDR3 has 15 residues. From germline, CDR1 is MGHDK and CDR2 SYGVNS. The junction had 8 bases not matched to a gene; V was cut back by 10 bases and J by 3 bases. DNA of the CDR3: TGTGCCATCCGGACTAGCGGGGGGATCAACTACGAGCAGTACTTC. It translates to CAIRTSGGINYEQYF.

This clonotype has a count of ten or more. Compared with germline, one end of the junction differs, possibly owing to a read error. The chain combines TRBV6-1 with TRBJ2-5, with 11 bases fitting TRBD2. Germline CDR1 is MNHNS and CDR2 is SASEGT. The CDR3 contains 15 residues. CDR3 protein: CASRDLAGGIETQYF. As DNA, the CDR3 is TGTGCCAGCCGTGATCTAGCGGGAGGTATCGAGACCCAGTACTTC.

Many counts were recorded for this clonotype. This rearrangement joins TRBV19 to TRBJ2-5, with no clear D. Germline V lookup: CDR1 LNHDA, CDR2 SQIVND (reference sequence). The CDR3 spans 14 residues. The V and J ends lost 5 bases and 0 bases respectively, with 10 bases between them. The DNA for the CDR3 is TGTGCCAGTAGTCCGGAGAGATACCAAGAGACCCAGTACTTC. It is translated as CASSPERYQETQYF.

This clonotype showed up just a few times. The chain links TRBV6-4 to TRBJ2-3; no clear D. The V gene lost 2 bases and the J gene lost 2 bases, with 8 bases spanning the gap. CDR1 and CDR2 (germline): MRHNA, SNTAGT. CDR3 size: 14 residues. This CDR3 is CASSDGKDTDTQYF. Here the CDR3 DNA reads TGTGCCAGCAGTGACGGCAAAGACACAGATACGCAGTATTTT.

This chain connects TRBV20-1 to TRBJ1-6; D unclear. The length of the CDR3 is 13 residues. Per germline, CDR1 DFQATT and CDR2 SNEGSKA (reference sequence). V lost 3 bases, J lost 9 bases, and 12 bases lay in between. The CDR3: CSASTPSGSPLHF. The CDR3 bases are TGCAGTGCTAGTACCCCCTCGGGTTCACCCCTCCACTTT.

The gene calls are TRBV20-1 and TRBJ2-2; 11 nucleotides line up with TRBD2. The junction had 4 bases not matched to a gene; V was cut back by 6 bases and J by 4 bases. The CDR3 runs 14 residues. CDR1 and CDR2 from the germline V gene are DFQATT and SNEGSKA (reference sequence). The DNA of the CDR3 is TGCAGTGCATCGGGACTAGCGGTCACCGGGGAGCTGTTTTTT. Amino acids: CSASGLAVTGELFF.

This clonotype has more than one count but fewer than ten. The chain combines TRBV9 with TRBJ2-7; 11 bases agree with TRBD1. The CDR3 consists of 16 residues. CDR1 and CDR2 (germline): SGDLS, YYNGEE. Trimming took 4 bases from V and 2 from J; bases not matched to a gene: 8. In DNA, the CDR3 is TGTGCCAGCAGCACCAGACCGGGACAGGGGGCCTACGAGCAGTACTTC. Translation: CASSTRPGQGAYEQYF.

The chain has TRBV19 and TRBJ2-2; 8 bases line up with TRBD2. V was pared by 3 bases and J by 1 base, with 4 bases of the junction left unmatched. Germline V gene data show CDR1 as LNHDA and CDR2 as SQIVND (reference sequence). This CDR3 region has 16 residues. DNA of the CDR3: TGTGCCAGTAGTATCGTGGGACTAGGGAACACCGGGGAGCTGTTTTTT. Its protein is CASSIVGLGNTGELFF.

This clonotype has a count of ten or more. The chain uses TRBV30 and TRBJ2-5; a weak D match, TRBD1 (5 bases). Trimming took off 3 bases at V and 3 bases at J, with 14 bases between the two ends. Germline lookup yields CDR1 GTSNPN and CDR2 SVGIG (reference sequence). The CDR3 is made up of 14 amino acids. CDR3 DNA: TGTGCCTGGAGGGGGCGGACCAGAAAAGAGACCCAGTACTTC. Translating it yields CAWRGRTRKETQYF.

The chain has TRBV6-1 and TRBJ2-7; 12 bases fit TRBD2. With V trimmed by 8 bases and J by 5 bases, 4 bases remained unmatched. CDR1 MNHNS and CDR2 SASEGT come from the germline V gene. This CDR3 spans 13 amino acids. Here the CDR3 DNA reads TGTGCCAGCTGGACTAGCGGGAAAAACGAGCAGTACTTC. Its protein product is CASWTSGKNEQYF.

This clonotype was seen at least ten times. The CDR3 loop reads CASSDSGSAGELFF. The CDR3 DNA reads TGTGCCAGCAGTGATAGCGGGAGTGCCGGGGAGCTGTTTTTT. The gene calls are TRBV25-1 and TRBJ2-2, with 9 bases aligning to TRBD2. This CDR3 has 14 residues. Germline V CDR1 and CDR2: MGHDK, SYGVNS. Trimming took 3 bases from V and 6 from J; bases not matched to a gene: 2.

In its sample, this clonotype was seen many times. The V and J genes are TRBV2 and TRBJ1-5, with unresolved D. The CDR3 spans 17 residues. Looked up from germline, CDR1 is SNHLY and CDR2 is FYNNEI. V was trimmed by 2 bases and J by 2 bases, leaving 16 bases between them. The CDR3: CASSEIRAPFGNQPQHF. The CDR3 DNA sequence: TGTGCCAGCAGTGAAATCCGGGCCCCTTTTGGCAATCAGCCCCAGCATTTT.

This clonotype was counted ten times or more. CDR3 region: CASSLGRLPGIQYF. The CDR3, as DNA: TGTGCCAGCAGCTTAGGAAGGCTCCCGGGCATTCAGTACTTC. The chain joins TRBV7-8 to TRBJ2-4; unclear D gene. Trimming took 1 base from V and 9 from J, leaving 13 bases between them. Germline loops: CDR1 SGHVS, CDR2 FQNEAQ. CDR3 length equals 14 residues. The variable domain in full, completed from reference TRBV7-8 and TRBJ2-4, reads GAGVSQSPRYKVAKRGQDVALRCDPISGHVSLFWYQQALGQGPEFLTYFQNEAQLDKSGLPSDRFFAERPEGSVSTLKIQRTQQEDSAVYLCASSLGRLPGIQYFGAGTRLSVL.

This clonotype came up a few times. J is TRBJ1-1 and V is TRBV12-3 or TRBV12-4, with TRBD1 identical over 10 bases. The V gene end was trimmed by 6 bases and the J gene end by 3 bases; junction bases not matched to a gene: 7. This CDR3 contains 15 residues. The CDR3, as DNA: TGTGCCAGCAGGACTCGGACAGGGGGGGACACTGAAGCTTTCTTT. It yields the protein CASRTRTGGDTEAFF.

In this sample, this clonotype turned up a few times. The chain couples TRBV29-1 to TRBJ2-1; 7 nucleotides match TRBD1. The CDR3 extends over 16 amino acids. V lost 6 bases and J lost 8; bases outside the gene matches: 19. CDR1 SQVTM and CDR2 ANQGSEA come from the germline V gene. The CDR3 loop is CSVNPLRTGGVHEQFF. CDR3 nucleotide sequence: TGCAGCGTAAACCCGCTGAGGACAGGTGGAGTCCATGAGCAGTTCTTC.

This clonotype occurred a few times. V and J are TRBV15 and TRBJ1-2; a possible D gene is TRBD1 (6 bases). The CDR3 loop spans 16 amino acids. V lost 0 bases to trimming and J lost 6 bases, with 17 bases between them. Germline V lookup: CDR1 LNHNV, CDR2 YYDKDF (reference sequence). CDR3 DNA: TGTGCCACCAGCAGAGATAATACCCCTGGACAGAATGGCTACACCTTC. It specifies CATSRDNTPGQNGYTF.

There are many counts of this clonotype. This chain connects TRBV11-2 to TRBJ1-2; a possible D gene is TRBD1 (5 bases). The CDR3 has 15 residues. The V gene's germline CDR1 is SGHAT and CDR2 FQNNGV. V lost 0 bases to trimming and J lost 5 bases, with 13 bases between them. CDR3 residues: CASSLESAGGYGYTF. CDR3 DNA: TGTGCCAGCAGCTTAGAGTCGGCGGGGGGGTATGGCTACACCTTC.

On this clonotype: At one of its ends the junction is not consistent with the germline gene, which may arise from a read error. The genes are TRBV2 and TRBJ2-1, with D tentatively TRBD2 (5 bases). The CDR3 runs to 18 residues. Per the germline V gene, CDR1 is SNHLY and CDR2 is FYNNEI. This chain's CDR3 is CASSERGLAYSSYNEKFF. The DNA for the CDR3 is TGTGCCAGCAGTGAACGAGGGCTAGCTTACAGCTCCTACAATGAGAAGTTCTTC.

This clonotype came up many times. The V gene is TRBV2, the J gene TRBJ1-5; D unclear. This CDR3 has 13 amino acids. Germline V gene lookup returns CDR1 SNHLY and CDR2 FYNNEI. V lost 6 bases and J 3 bases, leaving 9 bases between the germline ends. This CDR3 reads CASSLQFNQPQHF. The CDR3 coding sequence is TGTGCCAGCAGCCTACAGTTCAATCAGCCCCAGCATTTT.

V usage is TRBV6-5 and J usage is TRBJ2-7, with D possibly being TRBD1 (6 bases). The CDR3 has 15 residues. The V gene's germline CDR1 is MNHEY and CDR2 SVGAGI. V was trimmed by 2 bases and J by 2 bases, leaving 13 bases between them. The CDR3 sequence: CASSYRSPGAYEQYF. CDR3 coding DNA: TGTGCCAGCAGTTACAGGAGCCCAGGGGCCTACGAGCAGTACTTC.

Within the sample, this clonotype is medium-sized. CDR3: CASSDGTGGSGYTF. The CDR3 bases are TGTGCCAGCAGTGACGGGACAGGGGGGTCTGGCTACACCTTC. V gene TRBV6-4 combines with J gene TRBJ1-2; 11 positions match TRBD1. Looked up from germline, CDR1 is MRHNA and CDR2 is SNTAGT. V shed 2 bases, J shed 7 bases, and the junction held 3 bases outside the gene matches. CDR3 length equals 14 residues.

This clonotype was detected ten times or more. The chain carries TRBV15 and TRBJ2-5; no definite D call. CDR1 is LNHNV and CDR2 is YYDKDF in the germline V gene (reference sequence). The CDR3 length is 16 residues. V lost 0 bases and J lost 4, with 15 bases in between. Here the CDR3 reads CATSRDIGWDVETQYF. Written as DNA, the CDR3 is TGTGCCACCAGCAGAGACATCGGCTGGGATGTAGAGACCCAGTACTTC.

This clonotype showed up many times. J is TRBJ2-7 and V is TRBV29-1; 9 bases align to TRBD1. Germline assignment: CDR1 SQVTM and CDR2 ANQGSEA. The CDR3 runs to 12 residues. The ends lost 4 bases at V and 8 bases at J; junction bases unmatched: 6. CDR3 bases: TGCAGCGTTGTTGTGACAGGGGGAAAGCAGTACTTC. Translation: CSVVVTGGKQYF.